The present T cell receptor (beta chain) was sequenced within a study of T cells in Graves' hyperthyroidism and ophthalmopathy. Study results and caveats: In the blood, most expanded thyroid clonotypes above 0.001 appeared as well. Ophthalmopathy was distinguished from stable hyperthyroidism by 13 V-J signatures.

Uncontrolled infection, other autoimmune disease, pregnancy or lactation disqualified patients from enrolment. In making diagnoses, clinical symptoms, serum thyroxine and TRAb, thyroid ultrasound and orbital computed tomography were all used. The CDR3 regions of TCR beta were amplified from RNA transcripts. HTBI primers were the set used in a first-round RT-PCR of the TCR CDR3. A single record per CDR3 protein comes from TCRdb applying MiXCR to the multiplex PCR reads. The table lists around 340,000 distinct CDR3 sequences, 21% of them singletons. This clonotype was seen many times. The target antigen is unknown. This TCR came from a woman aged 45-59 years with Graves' hyperthyroidism. The source material was blood.

CDR3 nucleotides: TGTGCCACAGCAAGGGACAGGCTTTCCTACGAGCAGTACTTC. Translating it yields CATARDRLSYEQYF. The chain combines TRBV27 with TRBJ2-7; 8 bases fit TRBD1. The CDR3 runs 14 residues. From germline, CDR1 is MNHEY and CDR2 SMNVEV (reference sequence). J gave up 1 base and V 10 bases, and 9 bases lay outside the gene matches.